The next 8 T cell receptor beta chains were all read from a single sample in a study of T-cell memory formation after mild COVID-19. TCRdb called the 5' RACE reads again in MiXCR, with one record for every CDR3 protein. There are 450,000 to 650,000 distinct CDR3 sequences in the sample; less than 25% occur only once, and about 8.2% lies in the top ten. The sequencing sample was made of PBMCs or a T cell subset sorted from them (not recorded which). The receptors stem from an adult woman who had mild COVID-19 (a few samples of this study predate the infection). Cell type and time point are not known.

The V and J genes are TRBV12-3 or TRBV12-4 and TRBJ1-1; TRBD1 agrees at 8 bases. The CDR3 consists of 13 residues. V trimming: 0 bases; J trimming: 10 bases; junction bases outside the gene matches: 4. The CDR3 nucleotides read TGTGCCAGCAGTTTAGCCTACAGGGGGGGAGCTTTCTTT. Translating gives CASSLAYRGGAFF.

This clonotype showed up just a few times. This chain joins TRBV24-1 and TRBJ2-1; D gene ambiguous. Deletions cut 1 base from V and 7 bases from J, with 10 bases between. Germline V gives CDR1 KGHDR, CDR2 SFDVKD. The CDR3 sequence is 14 residues long. Written as DNA, the CDR3 is TGTGCCACCAGTGATTTTAGAAGTTTAAATGAGCAGTTCTTC. It encodes CATSDFRSLNEQFF.

The gene calls are TRBV14 and TRBJ2-1; 9 bases are a match to TRBD1. V gave up 4 bases and J gave up 7 bases; unmatched junction bases: 11. Germline V gene data show CDR1 as SGHDN and CDR2 as FVKESK. The CDR3 is made up of 16 amino acids. CDR3 loop: CASSRLTGTGMNEQFF. CDR3 DNA sequence: TGTGCCAGCAGCCGCTTGACCGGGACAGGGATGAATGAGCAGTTCTTC.

This clonotype was seen a few times. This chain joins TRBV7-2 and TRBJ1-1, with 10 bases identical to TRBD1. The CDR3 extends over 15 amino acids. Germline V gene data show CDR1 as SGHTA and CDR2 as FQGNSA. V lost 4 bases, J lost 4 bases, and 6 bases stayed unmatched. The CDR3 DNA reads as TGTGCCAGCAGCTCTCAGGGGGACAGGGGCACTGAAGCTTTCTTT. Translated, it gives CASSSQGDRGTEAFF.

The gene calls are TRBV6-6 and TRBJ2-2, with D tentatively TRBD2 (5 bases). V was shortened by 2 bases and J by 7 bases, with 14 bases between the two germline ends. The germline V gene has CDR1 MNHNY and CDR2 SVGAGI (reference sequence). The length of the CDR3 is 15 residues. The CDR3 spells CASSYARTSGGELFF. The CDR3 DNA follows: TGTGCCAGCAGTTACGCTAGGACTTCAGGCGGGGAGCTGTTTTTT.

This clonotype was recorded a few times. The chain combines TRBV7-6 with TRBJ1-1, with D uncertain. The CDR3 has 15 amino acids. Germline V gene sequence: CDR1 SGHVS, CDR2 FNYEAQ. Deletions cut 0 bases from V and 0 bases from J, with 8 bases between. CDR3 bases: TGTGCCAGCAGCTTAGCACAGAACTTGAACACTGAAGCTTTCTTT. Translating gives CASSLAQNLNTEAFF. The full variable domain, completed using reference TRBV7-6 and TRBJ1-1, is GAGVSQSPRYKVTKRGQDVALRCDPISGHVSLYWYRQALGQGPEFLTYFNYEAQQDKSGLPNDRFSAERPEGSISTLTIQRTEQRDSAMYRCASSLAQNLNTEAFFGQGTRLTVV.

This clonotype has more than one count but fewer than ten. The chain recombines TRBV28 with TRBJ2-7, with a possible D match to TRBD1 (6 bases). Germline lookup yields CDR1 MDHEN and CDR2 SYDVKM. Trimming took 6 bases from V and 3 from J, leaving 21 bases between them. The CDR3 consists of 16 residues. CDR3 sequence (DNA): TGTGCCAGCAGCCCCAAGTGGGCAGGGGAACTCTACGAGCAGTACTTC. Protein sequence: CASSPKWAGELYEQYF.

The gene calls are TRBV5-1 and TRBJ2-3; the D gene is possibly TRBD2 (5 bases). V lost 1 base to trimming and J lost 2 bases, with 17 bases between them. The CDR3 covers 17 residues. The germline V gene has CDR1 SGHRS and CDR2 YFSETQ. CDR3 nucleotides: TGCGCCAGCAGCTTGATCGGGCAGCGGTACTCCACAGATACGCAGTATTTT. Protein: CASSLIGQRYSTDTQYF.